The source of this TCR beta chain is a study of T cell repertoires in cytomegalovirus infection. Study overall: As its CMV epitopes, the study selected recently identified HLA-C-restricted and well-studied HLA-B-restricted targets. Shared public TCR beta signatures pointed to both CMV infection and a matching HLA type. Study observations and caveats: Dominant in the ex vivo response were TCR beta clonotypes restricted by HLA-C and specific for CMV. Summed frequency of public TCR beta families distinguished CMV carriers with the relevant HLA.

TCRdb itself ran the reads through MiXCR, one entry per CDR3 protein. The sample has fewer than 1,000,000 distinct CDR3 sequences, 30% to 40% seen once; the top ten hold 10% to 15%. The ends lost 0 bases at V and 6 bases at J; junction bases unmatched: 11. The CDR3 runs 18 residues. Germline CDR1 MNHEY, CDR2 SMNVEV (reference sequence). A note on this clonotype: Antigen unknown.

Specimen: cultured CD8+ T cells from PBMCs, collected from culture after CMV antigen stimulation. The source is a human donor in good health (CMV status not recorded). Some clones in this sample may be carry-over from other donors' samples. The V gene is TRBV27, the J gene TRBJ2-2; 9 nucleotides agree with TRBD2. The CDR3 is CASSLSFRAGGQPGELFF. The CDR3 coding sequence is TGTGCCAGCAGTTTATCGTTCAGGGCGGGGGGGCAGCCCGGGGAGCTGTTTTTT.